These 27 T cell receptor beta chains originate from one sample sequenced in a study of OX40 agonist ivuxolimab in advanced cancers. Profiled with immunoSEQ multiplex PCR; TCRdb holds only in-frame clones, not every one. Of 80,000 to 100,000 clones listed, 85% to 95% were seen once; the top ten hold 0.25% to 0.3%. The sequenced sample was CD4+ or CD8+ T cells sorted from blood, obtained in a trial of the OX40 agonist ivuxolimab. The receptors here all came from an adult with an advanced solid tumor such as melanoma, head and neck, liver or kidney cancer.

V usage is TRBV25-1 and J usage is TRBJ2-7; D perhaps matches TRBD1 (5 bases). Germline CDR1 and CDR2: MGHDK and SYGVNS. The CDR3 contains 16 residues. Trimming took off 6 bases at V and 5 bases at J, with 23 bases between the two ends. CDR3 sequence reads: CASSHHSSRVLDEQYF. DNA for the CDR3: TGTGCCAGCAGCCATCATTCATCCAGGGTATTAGACGAGCAGTACTTC.

This rearrangement joins TRBV6-6 to TRBJ1-2; weak D call: TRBD1 (6 bases). Per the germline V gene, CDR1 is MNHNY and CDR2 is SVGAGI (reference sequence). V lost 2 bases and J 6 bases, leaving 19 bases between the germline ends. The CDR3 length is 16 residues. The CDR3 here is CASSYPWQGNLNGYTF. CDR3 sequence (DNA): TGTGCCAGCAGTTACCCGTGGCAGGGGAATTTGAATGGCTACACCTTC.

This chain uses TRBV28 with TRBJ1-2, with D perhaps TRBD1 (5 bases). Per germline, CDR1 MDHEN and CDR2 SYDVKM. Trimming cost V 5 bases and J 8 bases, with 12 bases left between them. The CDR3 totals 12 residues. The DNA of the CDR3 is TGTGCCAGCAGTCCCTACAGGTACGGCTACACCTTC. Its translation is CASSPYRYGYTF.

The chain links TRBV7-3 to TRBJ2-6; D gene ambiguous. The CDR3 totals 12 residues. Germline V gene lookup returns CDR1 SGHTA and CDR2 FQGTGA. V lost 10 bases and J lost 0, with 4 bases in between. The CDR3 sequence: CATGSGANVLTF. CDR3 coding DNA: TGTGCCACCGGCTCTGGGGCCAACGTCCTGACTTTC. The variable domain in full, completed from reference TRBV7-3 and TRBJ2-6, reads GAGVSQTPSNKVTEKGKYVELRCDPISGHTALYWYRQSLGQGPEFLIYFQGTGAADDSGLPNDRFFAVRPEGSVSTLKIQRTERGDSAVYLCATGSGANVLTFGAGSRLTVL.

The chain joins TRBV5-1 to TRBJ2-3, with D unclear. The V and J ends lost 0 bases and 5 bases respectively, with 4 bases between them. The CDR3 loop spans 12 amino acids. Germline CDR1 and CDR2: SGHRS and YFSETQ. The CDR3 DNA is TGCGCCAGCAGCTTGGCATTAGATACGCAGTATTTT. This encodes CASSLALDTQYF.

This sequence joins TRBV28 and TRBJ1-3; no firm D call. The CDR3 totals 15 residues. The germline V gene encodes CDR1 MDHEN and CDR2 SYDVKM. Trimming took off 6 bases at V and 0 bases at J, with 12 bases between the two ends. In nucleotides, the CDR3 is TGTGCCAGCAGACCGACTGCCAGCTCTGGAAACACCATATATTTT. This gives the protein CASRPTASSGNTIYF.

The chain has TRBV6-5 and TRBJ2-6; 7 bases are shared with TRBD1. Per the germline V gene, CDR1 is MNHEY and CDR2 is SVGAGI. With V trimmed by 6 bases and J by 2 bases, 4 bases remained unmatched. This CDR3 contains 15 residues. The CDR3 region has the DNA TGTGCCAGCAGACCTACAGGGGCTGGGGCCAACGTCCTGACTTTC. Protein: CASRPTGAGANVLTF.

This sequence joins TRBV13 and TRBJ2-5; the D call may be TRBD1 or TRBD2 (5 bases each). The V gene's germline CDR1 is PRHDT and CDR2 FYEKMQ (reference sequence). The CDR3 spans 17 residues. Trimming removed 1 base from V and 1 base from J, with 16 bases in between. CDR3 in DNA: TGTGCCAGCAGCTTAGTCGGGCTCCCGGGGACCCAAGAGACCCAGTACTTC. Protein product: CASSLVGLPGTQETQYF.

The chain carries TRBV19 and TRBJ1-3; D ambiguous. Trimming cost V 2 bases and J 0 bases, with 11 bases left between them. Germline CDR1 is LNHDA and CDR2 is SQIVND (reference sequence). The CDR3 covers 16 residues. CDR3 nucleotides: TGTGCCAGTAGTATAACCTGGGAGAACTCTGGAAACACCATATATTTT. Encoded protein: CASSITWENSGNTIYF.

The J gene is TRBJ2-3, the V gene TRBV6-6; TRBD2 agrees at 13 bases. Trimming cost V 6 bases and J 4 bases; bases outside gene matches: 7. This CDR3 is 16 amino acids long. The germline CDR1 and CDR2 sequences are MNHNY and SVGAGI (reference sequence). The CDR3 nucleotides are TGTGCCAGCAGAAAGACTAGCGGGGGGACGCCAGATACGCAGTATTTT. This translates into CASRKTSGGTPDTQYF.

The V call is TRBV5-1, the J call TRBJ2-2; 7 nucleotides match TRBD1. Germline CDR1 is SGHRS and CDR2 is YFSETQ. V lost 4 bases to trimming and J lost 7 bases; unmatched junction nucleotides: 10. This CDR3 spans 15 amino acids. The CDR3 reads CASSPQTGINGELFF. Written as DNA, the CDR3 is TGCGCCAGCAGCCCACAGACAGGGATTAACGGGGAGCTGTTTTTT.

The rearrangement joins TRBV28 to TRBJ1-5; unclear D gene. This CDR3 spans 11 amino acids. V was cut by 6 bases and J by 2 bases, with 2 bases left in between. The germline CDR1 and CDR2 sequences are MDHEN and SYDVKM. In DNA form, the CDR3 reads TGTGCCAGCAGGGGCAATCAGCCCCAGCATTTT. Translation: CASRGNQPQHF.

This rearrangement joins TRBV9 to TRBJ2-1; D is unclear. The V gene lost 0 bases and the J gene lost 9 bases, with 13 bases spanning the gap. The CDR3 extends over 14 amino acids. Germline V gives CDR1 SGDLS, CDR2 YYNGEE. The CDR3 is CASSVDPELGEQFF. In DNA form, the CDR3 reads TGTGCCAGCAGCGTAGATCCCGAGTTGGGTGAGCAGTTCTTC.

CDR3 DNA: TGTGCCAGCAGTTTATCTCAGGGGACTTATAATTCACCCCTCCACTTT. This gives the protein CASSLSQGTYNSPLHF. V gene TRBV27 combines with J gene TRBJ1-6, with D perhaps matching TRBD1 (6 bases). The V end lost 0 bases, the J end lost 4 bases, and 10 bases lay between the germline ends. The length of the CDR3 is 16 residues. CDR1 is MNHEY and CDR2 is SMNVEV in the germline V gene (reference sequence).

V is TRBV5-4 and J is TRBJ2-1; 8 bases are shared with TRBD2. The CDR3 runs to 15 residues. Losses at the gene ends were 3 bases for V and 4 bases for J; bases not matched to a gene: 6. The germline V gene has CDR1 SGHNT and CDR2 YYREEE (reference sequence). This chain's CDR3 is CASSSLLAAYNEQFF. Here the CDR3 DNA reads TGTGCCAGCAGCTCCTTACTAGCGGCTTACAATGAGCAGTTCTTC.

This clone was counted once. This sequence joins TRBV4-2 and TRBJ1-2; perhaps TRBD1 as D (5 bases). The CDR3 runs to 16 residues. Trimming removed 0 bases at V and 8 bases at J, with 19 bases between. Germline V gene sequence: CDR1 LGHNA, CDR2 YNFKEQ. The DNA of the CDR3 is TGTGCCAGCAGCCAAGATTTTGGGGCCTTTGGTCGGGGCTACACCTTC. It yields the protein CASSQDFGAFGRGYTF.

The chain has TRBV7-2 and TRBJ1-5; D is unresolved. The ends were cut back, 5 bases at V and 2 bases at J, with 13 bases in the middle. The length of the CDR3 is 15 residues. Germline CDR1 is SGHTA and CDR2 is FQGNSA. The CDR3 sequence is CASSLFLTGNQPQHF. The DNA for the CDR3 is TGTGCCAGCAGCCTTTTCTTAACAGGCAATCAGCCCCAGCATTTT.

This chain connects TRBV6-6 to TRBJ1-5; D is uncertain. This CDR3 has 11 residues. V was pared by 4 bases and J by 3 bases, with 1 base between. Germline assignment: CDR1 MNHNY and CDR2 SVGAGI (reference sequence). CDR3 protein: CASSSNQPQHF. The CDR3 DNA sequence: TGTGCCAGCAGTTCCAATCAGCCCCAGCATTTT.

The chain is built from TRBV6-1 and TRBJ2-7; 9 bases are a match to TRBD1. The CDR3 has 12 residues. CDR1 and CDR2 from the germline V gene are MNHNS and SASEGT. Unmatched junction bases numbered 4, after V lost 7 bases and J lost 6 bases. The CDR3 nucleotides are TGTGCCAGCACCAGGACAGGGGCCGAGCAGTACTTC. Residues: CASTRTGAEQYF.

The V call is TRBV11-1, the J call TRBJ1-1; D is possibly TRBD1 (6 bases). The CDR3 consists of 13 residues. The germline V gene encodes CDR1 SGHAT and CDR2 FQDESV (reference sequence). The V gene lost 5 bases and the J gene lost 5 bases, with 12 bases spanning the gap. DNA of the CDR3: TGTGCCAGCAGCCCACAGGGTTGGACTGAAGCTTTCTTT. Translated, it gives CASSPQGWTEAFF.

V and J are TRBV9 and TRBJ1-1; TRBD1 aligns across 9 bases. V dropped 4 bases and J dropped 5; count of bases not matched to a gene: 6. The CDR3 has 14 amino acids. Per germline, CDR1 SGDLS and CDR2 YYNGEE. The CDR3 DNA follows: TGTGCCAGCAGCCACACAGGGGGCAAAACTGAAGCTTTCTTT. Translation gives CASSHTGGKTEAFF.

The gene calls are TRBV29-1 and TRBJ2-1; D remains ambiguous. V lost 7 bases to trimming and J lost 0 bases, with 1 base between them. This CDR3 is built from 10 residues. Germline CDR1 SQVTM, CDR2 ANQGSEA. The CDR3 reads CSGSYNEQFF. The DNA for the CDR3 is TGCAGCGGCTCCTACAATGAGCAGTTCTTC.

This chain uses TRBV19 with TRBJ1-1; D is ambiguous. Germline values: CDR1 LNHDA, CDR2 SQIVND (reference sequence). Trimming removed 2 bases from V and 0 bases from J, with 4 bases in between. CDR3 length equals 13 residues. The CDR3 DNA is TGTGCCAGTAGTATAAAGGTGAACACTGAAGCTTTCTTT. It translates to CASSIKVNTEAFF.

The CDR3 region is CASTDRCGTGELFF. The CDR3 DNA is TGCGCCAGCACCGACCGATGCGGGACCGGGGAGCTGTTTTTT. This chain links TRBV10-1 with TRBJ2-2, with D possibly being TRBD2 (5 bases). The CDR3 totals 14 residues. Germline V CDR1 and CDR2: WNHNN, SYGVQD (reference sequence). V lost 7 bases to trimming and J lost 5 bases, with 14 bases between them.

The rearrangement uses TRBV28 and TRBJ1-2, with 8 bases that match TRBD1. The CDR3 loop spans 14 amino acids. The trim removed 4 bases at V and 4 bases at J, leaving 5 bases unmatched. From germline, CDR1 is MDHEN and CDR2 SYDVKM. CDR3 sequence: CASSSRQGIYGYTF. The DNA for the CDR3 is TGTGCCAGCAGTTCTAGACAGGGGATCTATGGCTACACCTTC.

This clone was seen once. The chain links TRBV30 to TRBJ1-5; D unclear. The CDR3 sequence is 13 residues long. The germline V gene encodes CDR1 GTSNPN and CDR2 SVGIG (reference sequence). V was shortened by 4 bases and J by 6 bases, with 13 bases between the two germline ends. The CDR3 nucleotides are TGTGCCTGGACCCACTACCAAGGTCAGCCCCAGCATTTT. This translates into CAWTHYQGQPQHF.

The chain uses TRBV28 and TRBJ2-1; 16 nucleotides line up with TRBD2. This CDR3 comprises 15 residues. V lost 8 bases, J lost 6 bases, and 4 bases stayed unmatched. Germline CDR1 reads MDHEN; CDR2 reads SYDVKM. CDR3 nucleotide sequence: TGTGCCAGCTCCGGGACTAGCGGGGGGGTCAATGAGCAGTTCTTC. Protein sequence: CASSGTSGGVNEQFF.